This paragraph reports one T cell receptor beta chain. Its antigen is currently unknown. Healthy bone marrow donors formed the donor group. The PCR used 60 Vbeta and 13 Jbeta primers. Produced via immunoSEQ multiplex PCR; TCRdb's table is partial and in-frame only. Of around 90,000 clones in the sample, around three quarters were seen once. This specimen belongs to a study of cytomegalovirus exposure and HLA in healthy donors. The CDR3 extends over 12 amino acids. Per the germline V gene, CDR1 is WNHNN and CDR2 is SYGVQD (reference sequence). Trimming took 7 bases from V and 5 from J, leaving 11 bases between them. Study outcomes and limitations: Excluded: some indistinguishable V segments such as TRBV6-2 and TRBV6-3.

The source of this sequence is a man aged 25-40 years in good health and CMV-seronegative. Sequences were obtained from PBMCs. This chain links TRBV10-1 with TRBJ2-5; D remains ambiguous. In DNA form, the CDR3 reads TGCGCCAGCACCCACCCAGTGGAGACCCAGTACTTC. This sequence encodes CASTHPVETQYF.